The 10 T cell receptor beta chains below were found in one sample sequenced in a study of control samples from healthy donors and cancer patients. TCRdb's copy holds only in-frame clones and misses some; the assay was immunoSEQ multiplex PCR. The table has tens of thousands of clones, around four fifths seen once; the top ten hold around 3%. The sequencing input was PBMCs. The receptors were sampled from a woman aged 45-59 years with lung cancer.

The chain joins TRBV9 to TRBJ2-5, with 8 bases aligning to TRBD2. Germline V lookup: CDR1 SGDLS, CDR2 YYNGEE. V lost 0 bases and J lost 4; bases outside the gene matches: 5. CDR3 length equals 15 residues. The CDR3 DNA sequence: TGTGCCAGCAGCGTAGGTGTTAGCGGGGCAGAGACCCAGTACTTC. Translated, it gives CASSVGVSGAETQYF.

This clone was seen a few times. The V gene is TRBV9, the J gene TRBJ1-6, with a weak D call TRBD1 (6 bases). Between the trimmed V and J ends, which lost 3 bases and 7 bases, there was a span of 8 bases. Germline-derived CDR1 and CDR2 are SGDLS and YYNGEE. The CDR3 contains 13 residues. CDR3 sequence: CASSGTANSPLHF. CDR3 sequence (DNA): TGTGCCAGCAGCGGGACAGCAAATTCACCCCTCCACTTT.

The chain couples TRBV7-2 to TRBJ2-7; TRBD1 aligns across 8 bases. CDR1 is SGHTA, CDR2 FQGNSA, per germline. The V segment lost 5 bases and the J segment 5 bases; nucleotides outside the gene matches: 2. This CDR3 is built from 12 residues. CDR3 loop: CASSTTGDEQYF. CDR3 DNA: TGTGCCAGCAGCACGACAGGGGACGAGCAGTACTTC.

This clone occurred once. The chain links TRBV6-5 to TRBJ1-2, with D tentatively TRBD1 (6 bases). The V end was cut by 0 bases, the J end by 8 bases, with 13 bases between. Germline CDR1 and CDR2: MNHEY and SVGAGI. The CDR3 spans 14 residues. CDR3 bases: TGTGCCAGCAGTTACTCGAATGGGGGCCGGGGCTACACCTTC. Encoded protein: CASSYSNGGRGYTF.

The rearrangement joins TRBV29-1 to TRBJ1-4; 9 nucleotides align to TRBD1. The V gene's germline CDR1 is SQVTM and CDR2 ANQGSEA. Losses at the gene ends were 4 bases for V and 7 bases for J; bases not matched to a gene: 10. This CDR3 is 15 amino acids long. CDR3 amino acids: CSVGGTGIQGEKLFF. CDR3 in DNA: TGCAGCGTTGGAGGGACAGGGATTCAAGGTGAAAAACTGTTTTTT.

This clone has more than one count but fewer than ten. This chain uses TRBV5-6 with TRBJ1-5, with 11 bases fitting TRBD1. With 4 bases clipped from V and 2 bases from J, the junction kept 8 bases outside the gene matches. The CDR3 consists of 17 residues. The germline CDR1 and CDR2 sequences are SGHDT and YYEEEE. The CDR3 protein is CASSTSDRGPGNQPQHF. The DNA for the CDR3 is TGTGCCAGCAGCACCTCGGACAGGGGGCCGGGCAATCAGCCCCAGCATTTT.

The chain couples TRBV4-1 to TRBJ2-7, with D tentatively TRBD1 (5 bases). This CDR3 has 13 residues. V was shortened by 1 base and J by 3 bases, with 7 bases between the two germline ends. Germline V gene data show CDR1 as MGHRA and CDR2 as YSYEKL. The CDR3 DNA reads as TGCGCCAGCAGCCAAGGACAGTACTACGAGCAGTACTTC. Protein sequence: CASSQGQYYEQYF.

This clone appeared a single time. The chain joins TRBV29-1 to TRBJ1-1; D is unresolved. CDR3 length: 13 amino acids. The ends were cut back, 4 bases at V and 0 bases at J, with 9 bases in the middle. Germline CDR1 reads SQVTM; CDR2 reads ANQGSEA. DNA of the CDR3: TGCAGCGTTGTGTTCAACATGAACACTGAAGCTTTCTTT. It specifies CSVVFNMNTEAFF.

This chain connects TRBV28 to TRBJ1-2, with 9 bases lining up with TRBD1. In germline, CDR1 is MDHEN, CDR2 SYDVKM. The ends lost 9 bases at V and 2 bases at J; junction bases unmatched: 4. The CDR3 runs to 13 residues. The CDR3: CASWDRENYGYTF. The CDR3 bases are TGTGCCAGTTGGGACAGGGAGAACTATGGCTACACCTTC.

The chain joins TRBV18 to TRBJ1-3; D possibly corresponds to TRBD1 (6 bases). Per germline, CDR1 KGHSH and CDR2 LQKENI. This CDR3 comprises 16 residues. V gave up 1 base and J gave up 2 bases, with 12 bases separating them. CDR3 bases: TGTGCCAGCTCACCACTTCACAGGGCACCTGGAAACACCATATATTTT. As protein: CASSPLHRAPGNTIYF.